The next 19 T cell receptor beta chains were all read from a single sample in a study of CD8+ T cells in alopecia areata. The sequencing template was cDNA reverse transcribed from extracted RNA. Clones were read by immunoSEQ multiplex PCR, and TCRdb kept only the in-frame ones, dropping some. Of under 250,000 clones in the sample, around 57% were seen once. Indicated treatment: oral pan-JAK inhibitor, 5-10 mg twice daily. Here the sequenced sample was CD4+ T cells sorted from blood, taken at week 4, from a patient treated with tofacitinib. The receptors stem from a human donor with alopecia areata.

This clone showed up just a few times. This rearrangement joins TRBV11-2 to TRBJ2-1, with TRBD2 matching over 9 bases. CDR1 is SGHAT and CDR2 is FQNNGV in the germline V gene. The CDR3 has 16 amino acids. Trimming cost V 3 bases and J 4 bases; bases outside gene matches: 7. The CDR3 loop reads CASSLSGLARYNEQFF. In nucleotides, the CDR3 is TGTGCCAGCAGCTTGTCAGGACTAGCGAGATACAATGAGCAGTTCTTC. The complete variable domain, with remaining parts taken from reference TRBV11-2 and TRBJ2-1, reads EAGVAQSPRYKIIEKRQSVAFWCNPISGHATLYWYQQILGQGPKLLIQFQNNGVVDDSQLPKDRFSAERLKGVDSTLKIQPAKLEDSAVYLCASSLSGLARYNEQFFGPGTRLTVL.

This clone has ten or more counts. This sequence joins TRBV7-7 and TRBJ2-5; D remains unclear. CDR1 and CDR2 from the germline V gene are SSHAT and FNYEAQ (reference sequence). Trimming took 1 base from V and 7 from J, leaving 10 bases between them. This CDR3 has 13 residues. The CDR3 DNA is TGTGCCAGCAGCTTAGTCGGGTCGGGGACCCAGTACTTC. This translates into CASSLVGSGTQYF.

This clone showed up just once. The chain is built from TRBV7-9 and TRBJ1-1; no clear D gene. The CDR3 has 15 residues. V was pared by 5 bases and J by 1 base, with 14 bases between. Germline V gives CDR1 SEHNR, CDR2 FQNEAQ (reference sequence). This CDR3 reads CASSRNSLPNTEAFF. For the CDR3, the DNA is TGTGCCAGCAGCCGCAACAGCCTCCCGAACACTGAAGCTTTCTTT.

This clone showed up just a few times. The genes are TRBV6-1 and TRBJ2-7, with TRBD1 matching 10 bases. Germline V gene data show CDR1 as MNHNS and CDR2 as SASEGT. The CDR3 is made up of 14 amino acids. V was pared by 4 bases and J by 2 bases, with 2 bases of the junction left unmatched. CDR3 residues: CASSAGTGAYEQYF. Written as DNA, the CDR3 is TGTGCCAGCAGTGCCGGGACAGGGGCCTACGAGCAGTACTTC.

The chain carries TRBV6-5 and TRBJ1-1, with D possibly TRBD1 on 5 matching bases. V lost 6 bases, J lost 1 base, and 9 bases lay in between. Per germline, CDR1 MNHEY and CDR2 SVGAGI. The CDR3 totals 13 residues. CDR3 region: CASRPGTNTEAFF. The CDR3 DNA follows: TGTGCCAGCAGGCCTGGGACGAACACTGAAGCTTTCTTT.

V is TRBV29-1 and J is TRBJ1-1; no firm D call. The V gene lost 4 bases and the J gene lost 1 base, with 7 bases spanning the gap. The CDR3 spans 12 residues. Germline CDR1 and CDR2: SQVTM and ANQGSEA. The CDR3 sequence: CSVAYANTEAFF. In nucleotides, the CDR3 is TGCAGCGTTGCCTATGCGAACACTGAAGCTTTCTTT.

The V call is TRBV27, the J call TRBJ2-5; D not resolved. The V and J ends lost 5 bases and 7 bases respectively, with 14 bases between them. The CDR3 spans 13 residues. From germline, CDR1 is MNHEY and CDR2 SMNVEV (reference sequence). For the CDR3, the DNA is TGTGCCAGCAGTCAAACCGACCCGGGGACCCAGTACTTC. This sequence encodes CASSQTDPGTQYF.

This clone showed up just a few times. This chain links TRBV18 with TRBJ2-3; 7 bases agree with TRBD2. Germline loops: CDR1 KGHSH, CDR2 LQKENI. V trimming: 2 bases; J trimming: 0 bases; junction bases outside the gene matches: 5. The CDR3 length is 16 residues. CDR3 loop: CASSPFSGKSTDTQYF. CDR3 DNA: TGTGCCAGCTCACCATTCAGCGGGAAAAGCACAGATACGCAGTATTTT.

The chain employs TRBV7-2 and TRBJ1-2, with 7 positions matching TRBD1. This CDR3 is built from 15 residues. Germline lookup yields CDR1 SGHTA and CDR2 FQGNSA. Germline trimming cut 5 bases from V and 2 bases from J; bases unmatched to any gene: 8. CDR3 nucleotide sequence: TGTGCCAGCAGCGAACGGGACAGCGAGAACTATGGCTACACCTTC. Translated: CASSERDSENYGYTF.

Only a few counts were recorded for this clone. Written as DNA, the CDR3 is TGTGCCAGTCGCCGGACAGGACCCTCCTACAATGAGCAGTTCTTC. Translated, it gives CASRRTGPSYNEQFF. V gene TRBV6-5 combines with J gene TRBJ2-1, with TRBD1 matching 7 bases. From germline, CDR1 is MNHEY and CDR2 SVGAGI. The CDR3 covers 15 residues. Unmatched junction bases numbered 8, after V lost 9 bases and J lost 0 bases.

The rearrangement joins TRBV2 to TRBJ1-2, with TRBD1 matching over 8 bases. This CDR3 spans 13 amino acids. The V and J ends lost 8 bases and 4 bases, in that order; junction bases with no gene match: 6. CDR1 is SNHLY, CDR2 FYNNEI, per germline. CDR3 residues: CASAPGGGYGYTF. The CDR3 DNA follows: TGTGCCAGCGCGCCAGGGGGCGGCTATGGCTACACCTTC.

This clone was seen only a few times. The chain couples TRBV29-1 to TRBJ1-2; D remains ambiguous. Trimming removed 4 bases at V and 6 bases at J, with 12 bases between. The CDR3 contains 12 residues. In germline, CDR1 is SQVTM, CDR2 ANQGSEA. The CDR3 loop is CSVGGGLDGYTF. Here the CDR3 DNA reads TGCAGCGTTGGCGGAGGTTTAGATGGCTACACCTTC.

DNA for the CDR3: TGCAGCGTTGCCCCCTTCGGGACAGCCTCCTACGAGCAGTACTTC. It specifies CSVAPFGTASYEQYF. V gene TRBV29-1 combines with J gene TRBJ2-7; 7 bases are shared with TRBD1. Germline-derived CDR1 and CDR2 are SQVTM and ANQGSEA. The length of the CDR3 is 15 residues. J was trimmed by 0 bases and V by 4 bases; bases with no gene match: 9.

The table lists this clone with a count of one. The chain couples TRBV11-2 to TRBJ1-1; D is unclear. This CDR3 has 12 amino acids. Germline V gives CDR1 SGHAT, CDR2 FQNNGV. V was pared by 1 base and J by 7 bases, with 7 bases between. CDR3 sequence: CASSLGHDEAFF. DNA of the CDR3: TGTGCCAGCAGCTTAGGTCACGATGAAGCTTTCTTT.

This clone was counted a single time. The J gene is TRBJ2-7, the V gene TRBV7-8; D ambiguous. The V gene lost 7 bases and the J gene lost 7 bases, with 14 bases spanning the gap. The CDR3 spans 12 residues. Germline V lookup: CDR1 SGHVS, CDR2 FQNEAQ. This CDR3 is CASTAQDGEQYF. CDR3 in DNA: TGTGCCAGCACCGCTCAGGACGGGGAGCAGTACTTC.

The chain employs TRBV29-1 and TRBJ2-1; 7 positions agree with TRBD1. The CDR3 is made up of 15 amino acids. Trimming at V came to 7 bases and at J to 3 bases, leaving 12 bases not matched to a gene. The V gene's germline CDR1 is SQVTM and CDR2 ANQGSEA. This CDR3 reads CSAKSRGRGYNEQFF. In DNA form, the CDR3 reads TGCAGCGCTAAATCCAGGGGGAGAGGCTACAATGAGCAGTTCTTC.

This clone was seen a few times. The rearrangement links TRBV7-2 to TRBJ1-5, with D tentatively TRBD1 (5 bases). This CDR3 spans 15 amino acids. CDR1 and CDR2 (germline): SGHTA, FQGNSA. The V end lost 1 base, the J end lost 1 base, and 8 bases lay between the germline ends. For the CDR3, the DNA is TGTGCCAGCAGCTTAGTGAGGGACAGCAATCAGCCCCAGCATTTT. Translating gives CASSLVRDSNQPQHF.

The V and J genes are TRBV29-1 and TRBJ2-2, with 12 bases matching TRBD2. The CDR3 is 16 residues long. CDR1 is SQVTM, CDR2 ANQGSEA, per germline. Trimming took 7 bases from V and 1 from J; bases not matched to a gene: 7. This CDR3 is CSALPGLAGNTGELFF. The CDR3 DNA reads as TGCAGCGCCCTCCCGGGACTAGCGGGGAACACCGGGGAGCTGTTTTTT.

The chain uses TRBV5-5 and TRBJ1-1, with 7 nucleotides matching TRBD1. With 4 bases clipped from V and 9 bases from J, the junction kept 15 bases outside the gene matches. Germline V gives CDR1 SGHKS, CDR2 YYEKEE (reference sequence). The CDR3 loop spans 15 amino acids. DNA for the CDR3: TGTGCCAGCAGCCTTTCTCCTACAGGGGACGTGAAAGCTTTCTTT. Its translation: CASSLSPTGDVKAFF.